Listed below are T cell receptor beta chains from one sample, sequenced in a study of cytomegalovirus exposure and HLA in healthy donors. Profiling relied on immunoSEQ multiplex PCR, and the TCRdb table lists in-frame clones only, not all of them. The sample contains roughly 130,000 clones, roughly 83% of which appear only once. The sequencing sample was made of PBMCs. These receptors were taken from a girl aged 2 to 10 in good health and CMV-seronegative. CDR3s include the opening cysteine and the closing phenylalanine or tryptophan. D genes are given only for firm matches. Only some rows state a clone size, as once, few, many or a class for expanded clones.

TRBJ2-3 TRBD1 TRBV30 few TGTGCCTGGAGCGCACAGGGGGATACGCAGTATTTT CAWSAQGDTQYF
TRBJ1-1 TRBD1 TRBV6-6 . TGTGCCAGCAGTTTAAGACAGGGGTACACTGAAGCTTTCTTT CASSLRQGYTEAFF
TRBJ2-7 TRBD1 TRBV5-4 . TGTGCCAGCAGCTCCCCGGGACAGCCTACCTACGAGCAGTACTTC CASSSPGQPTYEQYF
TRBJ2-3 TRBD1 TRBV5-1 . TGCGCCAGCAGCGCGACAGGGGAGAGGCCCACAGATACGCAGTATTTT CASSATGERPTDTQYF
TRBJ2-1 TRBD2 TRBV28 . TGTGCCAGCAGTTTGGGTCGGGAGGAGGGTAGTGATGAGCAGTTCTTC CASSLGREEGSDEQFF
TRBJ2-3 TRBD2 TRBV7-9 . TGTGCCAGCAGCTACGGACTAGCGCAAACAGATACGCAGTATTTT CASSYGLAQTDTQYF
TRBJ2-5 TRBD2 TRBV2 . TGTGCCAGCAGTGAAGCGCGGACTAGCCAAGAGACCCAGTACTTC CASSEARTSQETQYF
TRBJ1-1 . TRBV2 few TGTGCCAGCAGGGTAGAGAACACTGAAGCTTTCTTT CASRVENTEAFF
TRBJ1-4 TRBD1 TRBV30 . TGTGCCTGGAGTGTACTAATTCTTAACAGGGGAGGAGAAAAACTGTTTTTT CAWSVLILNRGGEKLFF
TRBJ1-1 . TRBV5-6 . TGTGCCAGCAGCCCCGCGGGGGGGATAGATTTCGGCACTGAAGCTTTCTTT CASSPAGGIDFGTEAFF
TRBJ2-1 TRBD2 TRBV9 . TGTGCCAGCAGCGTCTCCGGGAGGGCCGATGAGCAGTTCTTC CASSVSGRADEQFF
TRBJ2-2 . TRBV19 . TGTGCCAGTAAAGGGGAAATTTACACCGGGGAGCTGTTTTTT CASKGEIYTGELFF
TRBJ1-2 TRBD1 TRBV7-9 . TGTGCCAGCAGCACCCCCAGTGGGACAGGGGGCGCGGGGCACTATGGCTACACCTTC CASSTPSGTGGAGHYGYTF
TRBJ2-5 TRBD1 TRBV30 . TGTGCCTGGAGTCCTGACACCGGGACAGGGGCCTCAGAGACCCAGTACTTC CAWSPDTGTGASETQYF
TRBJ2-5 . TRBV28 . TGTGCCAGCAGTTTCTCAGGGATTAGCGAGACCCAGTACTTC CASSFSGISETQYF
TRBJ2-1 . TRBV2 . TGTGCCAGCAGTGGGCAGTACAATGAGCAGTTCTTC CASSGQYNEQFF
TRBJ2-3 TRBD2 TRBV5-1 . TGCGCCAGCAGCTTGACAGCGGGAGGGGCAGATACGCAGTATTTT CASSLTAGGADTQYF
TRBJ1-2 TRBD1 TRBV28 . TGTGCCAGCAGTTTGCTCGGCAGGACAGGGTTTGGCTACACCTTC CASSLLGRTGFGYTF
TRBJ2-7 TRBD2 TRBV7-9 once TGTGCCAGCAGCTTTGTTAGCGGGAGGAATTCCTACGAGCAGTACTTC CASSFVSGRNSYEQYF
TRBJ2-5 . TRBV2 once TGTGCCAGCGCGAGGCGAGGGGAGACCCAGTACTTC CASARRGETQYF
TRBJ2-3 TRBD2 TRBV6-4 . TGTGCCAGCAGCCCCACTAGCGGGGGCACAGATACGCAGTATTTT CASSPTSGGTDTQYF
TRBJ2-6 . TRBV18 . TGTGCCAGCTCGCCAGAAACAGGGTCTGGGGCCAACGTCCTGACTTTC CASSPETGSGANVLTF
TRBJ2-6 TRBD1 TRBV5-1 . TGCGCCAGCGCTCAGGGGGCAGGAGGGGCCAACGTCCTGACTTTC CASAQGAGGANVLTF
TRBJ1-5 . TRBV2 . TGTGCCAGCAGGAGGGCAGCTAATAGCAATCAGCCCCAGCATTTT CASRRAANSNQPQHF
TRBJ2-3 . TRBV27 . TGTGCCAGCAGGCCAATGGGATTCGGGGGCACAGATACGCAGTATTTT CASRPMGFGGTDTQYF
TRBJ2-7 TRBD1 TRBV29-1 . TGCAGCGCTACAATCGGGACAGGGAGCTACGAGCAGTACTTC CSATIGTGSYEQYF
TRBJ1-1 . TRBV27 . TGTGCCAGCAGTTTCTCAGGTATAGGCACTGAAGCTTTCTTT CASSFSGIGTEAFF
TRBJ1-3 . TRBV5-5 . TGTGCCAGCAGCTCGGGCGGGGGGCCTGGAAACACCATATATTTT CASSSGGGPGNTIYF
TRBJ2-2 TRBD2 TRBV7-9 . TGTGCCAGCAGCTTCCAAGCGGGAGGGCCACCCGGGGAGCTGTTTTTT CASSFQAGGPPGELFF
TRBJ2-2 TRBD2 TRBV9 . TGTGCCAGCAGCTATAGCGGGAGCGGCACCGGGGAGCTGTTTTTT CASSYSGSGTGELFF
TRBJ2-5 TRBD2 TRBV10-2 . TGCGCCAGCAGTTTCATTAGCGGGTCGGCCCAAGAGACCCAGTACTTC CASSFISGSAQETQYF
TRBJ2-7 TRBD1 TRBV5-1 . TGCGCCAGCAGTCTCGACCGGACAGGGCCCGGGACTTCAAGCTCCTACGAGCAGTACTTC CASSLDRTGPGTSSSYEQYF
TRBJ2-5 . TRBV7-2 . TGTGCCAGCAGCTTAGGTGGAGGCCTAGAGACCCAGTACTTC CASSLGGGLETQYF
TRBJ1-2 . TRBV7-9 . TGTGCCAGCAGCTTAGTAGACAGCAGATTGGACGACTATGGCTACACCTTC CASSLVDSRLDDYGYTF
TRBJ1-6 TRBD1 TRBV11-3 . TGTGCCAGCAGCCACGGACAGGATAATTCACCCCTCCACTTT CASSHGQDNSPLHF
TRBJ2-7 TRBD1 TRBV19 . TGTGCCAGTAGTAAGACTGCGACAGGGGGGTTCCACGAGCAGTACTTC CASSKTATGGFHEQYF
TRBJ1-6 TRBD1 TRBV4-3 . TGCGCCAGCAGCTGGTCAGGGGGAAATTCACCCCTCCACTTT CASSWSGGNSPLHF
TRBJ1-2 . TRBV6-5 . TGTGCCAGCAGTTACCTCTCGGGGTATGGCTACACCTTC CASSYLSGYGYTF
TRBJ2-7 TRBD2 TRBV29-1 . TGCAGCGTTGAATTCCCGGGGGGCTCCTACGAGCAGTACTTC CSVEFPGGSYEQYF
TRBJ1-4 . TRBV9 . TGTGCCAGCACCGAAGGAGGGACAACTAATGAAAAACTGTTTTTT CASTEGGTTNEKLFF
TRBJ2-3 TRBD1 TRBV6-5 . TGTGCCAGCAGTTACTCGTCCGGACAGGGAATCAATACGCAGTATTTT CASSYSSGQGINTQYF
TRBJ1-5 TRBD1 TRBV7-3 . TGTGCCAGCAGCGCCCCGCAGACAGGGGGCAATCAGCCCCAGCATTTT CASSAPQTGGNQPQHF
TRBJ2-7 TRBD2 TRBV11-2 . TGTGCCAGCAGCTTAGCGACTAGCGGGTACTACGAGCAGTACTTC CASSLATSGYYEQYF
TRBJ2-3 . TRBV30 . TGTGCCTGGAGTGGACAGGGGAGGGGCACAGATACGCAGTATTTT CAWSGQGRGTDTQYF
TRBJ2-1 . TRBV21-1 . TGTGCCAGCCCGAGTATTCAAGGACTAGCGGGCTGTAATGAGCAGTTCTTC CASPSIQGLAGCNEQFF
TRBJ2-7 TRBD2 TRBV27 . TGTGCCAGCACCCCTAGCGGGGGGGCCTCCGAGCAGTACTTC CASTPSGGASEQYF
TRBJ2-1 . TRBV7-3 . TGTGCCAGCAGCTTAAGCGGGAACTACAATGAGCAGTTCTTC CASSLSGNYNEQFF
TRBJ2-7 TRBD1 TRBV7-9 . TGTGCCAGCAGCCTGGACAGGGGCTCAGCTTACGAGCAGTACTTC CASSLDRGSAYEQYF
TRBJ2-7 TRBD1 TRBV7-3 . TGTGCCAGCAGCCCGACTCCGGGACAGGTTTACGAGCAGTACTTC CASSPTPGQVYEQYF
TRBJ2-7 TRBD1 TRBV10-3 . TGTGCCTCCAGGGGGATCTACGAGCAGTACTTC CASRGIYEQYF
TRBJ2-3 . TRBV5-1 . TGCGCCAGCGCCCTAACTAGCATCGCAGATACGCAGTATTTT CASALTSIADTQYF
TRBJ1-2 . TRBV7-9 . TGTGCCAGCAGCTACACGCGGGGGGATAACTATGGCTACACCTTC CASSYTRGDNYGYTF
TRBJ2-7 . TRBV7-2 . TGTGCCAGCAGCCCTCTTTCGGCCGGGATTTACGAGCAGTACTTC CASSPLSAGIYEQYF
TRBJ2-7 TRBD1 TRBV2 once TGTGCCACACACGGGACAGGGGACGAGCAGTACTTC CATHGTGDEQYF
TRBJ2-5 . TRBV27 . TGTGCCAGCAGTCGGGGAGAGACCCAGTACTTC CASSRGETQYF
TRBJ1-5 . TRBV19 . TGTGCCAGTAGTATAGGCGGGGATCCGGGCAATCAGCCCCAGCATTTT CASSIGGDPGNQPQHF
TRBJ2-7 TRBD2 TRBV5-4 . TGTGCCAGCAGCTTCGGGGGGGTGGCCCTAGGGCGCGAGCAGTACTTC CASSFGGVALGREQYF
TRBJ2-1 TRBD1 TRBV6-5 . TGTGCCAGCAGTCACACCAACACAGGGGCCAATGAGCAGTTCTTC CASSHTNTGANEQFF